What follows describes a single T cell receptor (beta chain). Its specificity is not known. Trimming left V 8 bases short and J 3 bases short, with 17 bases between. The CDR3 consists of 14 residues. The V gene's germline CDR1 is SQVTM and CDR2 ANQGSEA. RNA was extracted and reverse transcribed into cDNA as the sequencing template. TCRdb's copy holds only in-frame clones and misses some; the assay was immunoSEQ multiplex PCR. The data show around 70,000 clones, with 25% to 30% seen just once and 14% to 15% held by the top ten. The sample originates from a study of CD8+ T cells in alopecia areata. Findings of the study overall: In scalp and blood during tofacitinib, many expanded lesional clones persisted.

Treatment here: oral pan-JAK inhibitor, 5-10 mg twice daily. The receptor's source is a human donor with alopecia areata. The sequencing used CD8+ T cells sorted from blood, collected at week 4, from a patient treated with tofacitinib. This chain uses TRBV29-1 with TRBJ2-1; maybe TRBD2 (6 bases). This CDR3 reads CSSRDSGVYNEQFF. The CDR3 nucleotides are TGCAGCTCCCGGGACTCCGGCGTCTACAATGAGCAGTTCTTC.